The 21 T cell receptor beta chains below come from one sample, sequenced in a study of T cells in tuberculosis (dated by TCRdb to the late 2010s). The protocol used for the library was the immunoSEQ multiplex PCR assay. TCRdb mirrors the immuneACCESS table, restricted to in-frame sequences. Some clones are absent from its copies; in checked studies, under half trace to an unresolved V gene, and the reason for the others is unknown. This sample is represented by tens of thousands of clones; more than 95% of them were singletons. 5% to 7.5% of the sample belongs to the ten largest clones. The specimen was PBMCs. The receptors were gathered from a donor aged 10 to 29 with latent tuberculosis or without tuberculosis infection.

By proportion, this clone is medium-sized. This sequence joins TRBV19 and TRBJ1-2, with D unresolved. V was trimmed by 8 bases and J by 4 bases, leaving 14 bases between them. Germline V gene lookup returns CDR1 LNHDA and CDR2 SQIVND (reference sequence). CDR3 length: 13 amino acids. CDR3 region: CASQGPGIYGYTF. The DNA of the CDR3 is TGTGCCAGTCAAGGTCCCGGGATCTATGGCTACACCTTC.

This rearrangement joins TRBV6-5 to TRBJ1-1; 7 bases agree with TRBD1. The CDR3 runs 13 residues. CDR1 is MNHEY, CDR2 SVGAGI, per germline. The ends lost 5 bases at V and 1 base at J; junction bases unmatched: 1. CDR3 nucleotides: TGTGCCAGCAGTAGGGGGCAGAACACTGAAGCTTTCTTT. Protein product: CASSRGQNTEAFF.

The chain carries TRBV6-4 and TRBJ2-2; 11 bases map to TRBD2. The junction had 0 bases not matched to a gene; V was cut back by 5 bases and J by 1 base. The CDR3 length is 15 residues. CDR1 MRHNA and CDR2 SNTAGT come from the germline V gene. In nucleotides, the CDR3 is TGTGCCAGCAGTACTAGCGGGGGGAACACCGGGGAGCTGTTTTTT. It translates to CASSTSGGNTGELFF.

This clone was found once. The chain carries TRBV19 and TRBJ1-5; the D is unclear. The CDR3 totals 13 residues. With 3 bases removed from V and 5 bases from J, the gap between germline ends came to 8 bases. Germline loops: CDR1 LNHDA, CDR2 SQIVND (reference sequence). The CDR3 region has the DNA TGTGCCAGTAGTATTTCGGGTGATCAGCCCCAGCATTTT. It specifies CASSISGDQPQHF.

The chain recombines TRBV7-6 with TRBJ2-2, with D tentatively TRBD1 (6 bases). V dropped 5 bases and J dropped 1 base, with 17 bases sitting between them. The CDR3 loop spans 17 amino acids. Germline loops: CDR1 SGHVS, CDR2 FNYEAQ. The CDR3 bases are TGTGCCAGCAGCCCCCCCCGGCAGGGGAAGAACACCGGGGAGCTGTTTTTT. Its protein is CASSPPRQGKNTGELFF.

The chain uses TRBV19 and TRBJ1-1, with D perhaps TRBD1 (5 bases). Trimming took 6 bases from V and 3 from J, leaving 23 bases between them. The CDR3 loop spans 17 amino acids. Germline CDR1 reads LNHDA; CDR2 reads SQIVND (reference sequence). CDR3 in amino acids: CASRGPTGSWPDTEAFF. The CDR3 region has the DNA TGTGCCAGTAGGGGACCAACCGGGAGTTGGCCGGACACTGAAGCTTTCTTT.

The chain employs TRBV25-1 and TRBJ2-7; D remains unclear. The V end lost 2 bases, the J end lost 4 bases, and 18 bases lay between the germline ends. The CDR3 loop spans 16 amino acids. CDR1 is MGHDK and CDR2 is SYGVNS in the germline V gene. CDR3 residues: CASSERLKARMYEQYF. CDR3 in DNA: TGTGCCAGCAGTGAAAGGTTAAAGGCTAGGATGTACGAGCAGTACTTC.

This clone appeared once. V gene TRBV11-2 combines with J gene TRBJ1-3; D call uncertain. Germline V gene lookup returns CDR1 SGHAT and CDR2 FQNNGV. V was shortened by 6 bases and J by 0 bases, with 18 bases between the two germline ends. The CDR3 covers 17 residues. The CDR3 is CASREVYPGSSGNTIYF. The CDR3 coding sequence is TGTGCCAGCAGGGAGGTGTATCCTGGCAGCTCTGGAAACACCATATATTTT.

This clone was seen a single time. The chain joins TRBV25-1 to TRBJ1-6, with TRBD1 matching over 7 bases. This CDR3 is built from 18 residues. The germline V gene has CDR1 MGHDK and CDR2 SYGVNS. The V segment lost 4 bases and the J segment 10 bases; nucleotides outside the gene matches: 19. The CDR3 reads CASSASRGQGVRWSPLHF. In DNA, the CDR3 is TGTGCCAGCAGTGCCTCCCGAGGGCAGGGGGTAAGGTGGTCACCCCTCCACTTT.

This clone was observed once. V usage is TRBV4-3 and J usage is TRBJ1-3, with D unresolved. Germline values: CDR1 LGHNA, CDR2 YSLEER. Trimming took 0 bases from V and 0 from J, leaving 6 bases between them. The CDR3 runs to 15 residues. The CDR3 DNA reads TGCGCCAGCAGCCAAGATGAGAACTCTGGAAACACCATATATTTT. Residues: CASSQDENSGNTIYF.

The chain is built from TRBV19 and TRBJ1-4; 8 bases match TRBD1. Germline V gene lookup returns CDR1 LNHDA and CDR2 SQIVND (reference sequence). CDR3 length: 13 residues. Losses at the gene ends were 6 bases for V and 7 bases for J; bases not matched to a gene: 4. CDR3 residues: CASRMGQVEKLFF. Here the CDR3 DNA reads TGTGCCAGTAGAATGGGACAGGTTGAAAAACTGTTTTTT.

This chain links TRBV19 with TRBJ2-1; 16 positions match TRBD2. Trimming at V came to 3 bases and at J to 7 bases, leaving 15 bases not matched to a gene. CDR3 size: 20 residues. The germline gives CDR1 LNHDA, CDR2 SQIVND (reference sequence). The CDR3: CASSISGTSGRAFLRNEQFF. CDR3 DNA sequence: TGTGCCAGTAGTATCTCAGGGACTAGCGGGAGGGCCTTTCTGAGGAATGAGCAGTTCTTC.

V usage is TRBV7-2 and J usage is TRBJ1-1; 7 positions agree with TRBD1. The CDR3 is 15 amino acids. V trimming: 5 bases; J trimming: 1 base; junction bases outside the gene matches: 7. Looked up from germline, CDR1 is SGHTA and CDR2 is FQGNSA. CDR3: CASSPEGTANTEAFF. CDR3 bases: TGTGCCAGCAGCCCGGAAGGGACAGCGAACACTGAAGCTTTCTTT.

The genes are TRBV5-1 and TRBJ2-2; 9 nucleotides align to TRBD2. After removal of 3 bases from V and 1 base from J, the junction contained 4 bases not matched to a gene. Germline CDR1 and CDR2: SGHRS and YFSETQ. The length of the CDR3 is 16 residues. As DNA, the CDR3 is TGCGCCAGCAGCTCCTTAGCGGGGGTGAACACCGGGGAGCTGTTTTTT. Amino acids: CASSSLAGVNTGELFF.

The CDR3 coding sequence is TGCGCCAGCAGCCAAGGGGACAGGAACACCGGGGAGCTGTTTTTT. Protein sequence: CASSQGDRNTGELFF. This chain connects TRBV4-1 to TRBJ2-2, with 7 nucleotides matching TRBD1. CDR3 length: 15 residues. Germline-derived CDR1 and CDR2 are MGHRA and YSYEKL. J lost 1 base, V lost 1 base, and 0 bases had no gene match.

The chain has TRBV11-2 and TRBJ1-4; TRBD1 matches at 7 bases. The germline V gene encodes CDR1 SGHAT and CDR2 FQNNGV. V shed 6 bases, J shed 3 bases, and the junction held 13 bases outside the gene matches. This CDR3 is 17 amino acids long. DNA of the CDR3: TGTGCCAGCAGGTTTACCGGCCGGGACAGTTCTAATGAAAAACTGTTTTTT. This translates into CASRFTGRDSSNEKLFF.

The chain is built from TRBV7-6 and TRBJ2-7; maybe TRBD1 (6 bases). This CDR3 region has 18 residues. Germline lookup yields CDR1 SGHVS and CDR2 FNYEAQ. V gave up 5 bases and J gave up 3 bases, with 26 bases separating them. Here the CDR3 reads CASSPNPSTGRRGYEQYF. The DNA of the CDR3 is TGTGCCAGCAGCCCAAACCCGTCAACAGGGAGAAGGGGCTACGAGCAGTACTTC.

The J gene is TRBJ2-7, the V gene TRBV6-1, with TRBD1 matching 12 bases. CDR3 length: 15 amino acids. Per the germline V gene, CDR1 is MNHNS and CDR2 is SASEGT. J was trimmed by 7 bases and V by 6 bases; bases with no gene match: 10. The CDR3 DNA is TGTGCCAGCAGGAGGGCGGGACAGGGGGCGAGTGAGCAGTACTTC. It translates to CASRRAGQGASEQYF.

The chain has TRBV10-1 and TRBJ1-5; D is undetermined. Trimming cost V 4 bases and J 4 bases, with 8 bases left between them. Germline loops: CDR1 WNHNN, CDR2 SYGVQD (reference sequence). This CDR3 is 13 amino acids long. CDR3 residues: CASSVGLNQPQHF. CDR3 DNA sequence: TGCGCCAGCAGTGTAGGACTTAATCAGCCCCAGCATTTT.

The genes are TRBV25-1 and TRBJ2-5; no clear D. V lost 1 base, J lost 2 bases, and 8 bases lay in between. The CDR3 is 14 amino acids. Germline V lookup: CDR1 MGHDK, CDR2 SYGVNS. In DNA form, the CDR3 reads TGTGCCAGCAGTGAATTTCGGAGTCAAGAGACCCAGTACTTC. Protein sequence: CASSEFRSQETQYF.

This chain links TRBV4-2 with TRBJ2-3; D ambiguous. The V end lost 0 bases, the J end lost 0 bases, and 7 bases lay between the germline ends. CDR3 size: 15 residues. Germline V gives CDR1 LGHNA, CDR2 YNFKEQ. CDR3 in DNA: TGTGCCAGCAGCCAAGACTCGCTAAGCACAGATACGCAGTATTTT. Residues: CASSQDSLSTDTQYF.